Detailed here is one T cell receptor (beta chain). This CDR3 has 14 amino acids. V shed 3 bases and J 0 bases; nucleotides not matched to a gene: 0. CDR1 LNHDA and CDR2 SQIVND come from the germline V gene (reference sequence). The data originate from a study of glioma-infiltrating T cells after dendritic cell vaccination. Overall study: Between the early 2000s and the early 2010s, patients got autologous tumor lysate-pulsed dendritic cell vaccines.

Primers: 60 V beta forward and 13 J beta reverse. The repertoire was sequenced with immunoSEQ multiplex PCR; TCRdb's copy has only in-frame clones and lacks some. The sample gives 95,000 to 110,000 clones, roughly 79% of which show up once; more than 10% is in the top ten. The V gene is TRBV19, the J gene TRBJ2-3; TRBD1 aligns across 7 bases. This specimen was blood, taken before dendritic cell vaccination. This clonotype was obtained from a human donor with glioblastoma. The CDR3 here is CASSMGQSTDTQYF. The CDR3 bases are TGTGCCAGTAGTATGGGACAGAGCACAGATACGCAGTATTTT.